This TCR beta chain was documented in a study of cytomegalovirus exposure and HLA in healthy donors. Study-wide findings and caveats: Excluded: some indistinguishable V segments such as TRBV6-2 and TRBV6-3. A later look showed TCR association rates differing by HLA locus, highest for DRB1 and lowest for HLA-C. An Asian-associated ancestry cluster reportedly showed fewer N-insertions than the approximately 620-donor mean in a later analysis.

As for this clone: The antigen is undetermined.

CDR1 MNHEY and CDR2 SVGAGI come from the germline V gene. V shed 6 bases and J shed 4 bases, with 16 bases lying between them. The CDR3 has 15 residues. The PCR had 60 Vbeta and 13 Jbeta primers. Under the authors' procedure: Roughly 11 million shared chains were among around 80 million unique TCR beta chains counted in a later analysis. Only in-frame clones appear in the TCRdb table, and some are missing; sequencing was by immunoSEQ multiplex PCR. For V, J and clone size, that table is used; D and trimming come from the DNA. The sample lists about 110,000 clones, about three quarters occurring once. Sequences were obtained from PBMCs. The chain recombines TRBV6-5 with TRBJ2-1; no clear D gene. The clonotype was recovered from a boy between 5 and 17 years old in good health and CMV-seronegative. CDR3 amino acids: CASSRGGREYNEQFF. DNA for the CDR3: TGTGCCAGCAGCCGAGGCGGCAGAGAGTACAATGAGCAGTTCTTC.